The present T cell receptor beta chain was sequenced within a study of blood T cell repertoires in COVID-19. On the study more broadly: Researchers got acute and convalescent COVID-19 samples from the United States, Italy and Spain. From T cells, B-cell-depleted T cells, or PBMCs came the material, which was cDNA or gDNA.

On this clone: One end of the junction is discordant with germline, which a read error may explain.

Sequenced by immunoSEQ multiplex PCR; TCRdb stores in-frame clones only, minus some. The sample contains 70,000 or so clones, around nine tenths of which appear only once. There are 15 residues in the CDR3. Germline CDR1 and CDR2: MNHEY and SMNVEV (reference sequence). V usage is TRBV27 and J usage is TRBJ1-1; 7 nucleotides line up with TRBD1. The sequence came from a man in his sixties with acute or convalescent COVID-19. The sequenced material came from peripheral blood. The CDR3 nucleotides are TGTGCCAGCAGTTTATCGGGACAGATTAACACTGGAGCTTTCTTT. This encodes CASSLSGQINTGAFF.